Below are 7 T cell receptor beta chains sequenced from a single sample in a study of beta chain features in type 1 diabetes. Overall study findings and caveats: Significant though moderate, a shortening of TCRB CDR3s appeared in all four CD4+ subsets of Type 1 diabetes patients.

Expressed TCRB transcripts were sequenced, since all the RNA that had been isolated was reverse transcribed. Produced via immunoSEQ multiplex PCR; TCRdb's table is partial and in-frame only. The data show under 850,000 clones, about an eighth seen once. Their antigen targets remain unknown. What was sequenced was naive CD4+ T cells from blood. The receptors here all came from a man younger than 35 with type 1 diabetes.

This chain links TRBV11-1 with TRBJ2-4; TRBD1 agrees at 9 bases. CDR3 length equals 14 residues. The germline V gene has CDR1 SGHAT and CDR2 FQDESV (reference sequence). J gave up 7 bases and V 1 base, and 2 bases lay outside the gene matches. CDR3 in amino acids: CASSLEGTGNIQYF. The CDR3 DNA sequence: TGTGCCAGCAGCTTAGAAGGGACAGGGAACATTCAGTACTTC.

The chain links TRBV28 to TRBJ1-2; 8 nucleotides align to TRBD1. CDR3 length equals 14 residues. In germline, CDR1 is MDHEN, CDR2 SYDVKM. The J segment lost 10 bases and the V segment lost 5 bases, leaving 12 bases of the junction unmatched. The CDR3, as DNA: TGTGCCAGCAGTCCCGGTGGGTGGGACAGGAACTACACCTTC. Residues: CASSPGGWDRNYTF.

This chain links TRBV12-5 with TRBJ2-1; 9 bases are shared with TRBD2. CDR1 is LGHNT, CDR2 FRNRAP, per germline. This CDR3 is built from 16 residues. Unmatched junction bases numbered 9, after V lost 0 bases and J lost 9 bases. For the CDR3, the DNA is TGTGCTAGTGGTTTGGTATGGGCGGGGGGGCACCTTGAGCAGTTCTTC. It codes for CASGLVWAGGHLEQFF. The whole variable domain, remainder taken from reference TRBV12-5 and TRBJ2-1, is DARVTQTPRHKVTEMGQEVTMRCQPILGHNTVFWYRQTMMQGLELLAYFRNRAPLDDSGMPKDRFSAEMPDATLATLKIQPSEPRDSAVYFCASGLVWAGGHLEQFFGPGTRLTVL.

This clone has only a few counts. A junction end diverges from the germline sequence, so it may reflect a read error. This CDR3 reads CASSSDRGLIF. CDR3 sequence (DNA): TGTGCCAGCAGCTCAGACAGGGGGCTGATCTTC. The chain carries TRBV2 and TRBJ2-1, with 10 bases matching TRBD1. The CDR3 runs to 11 residues. CDR1 and CDR2 from the germline V gene are SNHLY and FYNNEI. The variable domain in full, with the rest retrieved from reference TRBV2 and TRBJ2-1, is EPEVTQTPSHQVTQMGQEVILRCVPISNHLYFYWYRQILGQKVEFLVSFYNNEISEKSEIFDDQFSVERPDGSNFTLKIRSTKLEDSAMYFCASSSDRGLIFGPGTRLTVL.

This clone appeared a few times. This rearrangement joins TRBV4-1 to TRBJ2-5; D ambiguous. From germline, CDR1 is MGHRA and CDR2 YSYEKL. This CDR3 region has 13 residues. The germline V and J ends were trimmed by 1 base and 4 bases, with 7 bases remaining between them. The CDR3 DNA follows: TGCGCCAGCAGCCAAGTATCTACAGAGACCCAGTACTTC. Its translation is CASSQVSTETQYF.

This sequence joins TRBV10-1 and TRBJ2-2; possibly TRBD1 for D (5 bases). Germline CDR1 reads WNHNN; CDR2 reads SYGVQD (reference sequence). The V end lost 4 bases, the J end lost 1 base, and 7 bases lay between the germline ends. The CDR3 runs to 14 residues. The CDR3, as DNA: TGCGCCAGCAGTGGACAGTGGAACACCGGGGAGCTGTTTTTT. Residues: CASSGQWNTGELFF.

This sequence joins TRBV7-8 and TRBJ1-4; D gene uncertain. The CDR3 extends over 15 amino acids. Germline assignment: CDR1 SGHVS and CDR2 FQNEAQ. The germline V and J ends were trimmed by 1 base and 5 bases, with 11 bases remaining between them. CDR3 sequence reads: CASSLVVTANEKLFF. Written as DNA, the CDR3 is TGTGCCAGCAGCTTAGTGGTCACAGCAAATGAAAAACTGTTTTTT.